Presented here are 32 T cell receptor beta chains from one specimen sequenced in a study of PD-1 blockade in classical Hodgkin lymphoma. The method was immunoSEQ multiplex PCR; TCRdb's version includes in-frame clones alone and lacks a portion of them. The sample includes tens of thousands of clones, approximately 90% of them seen just once. Documented time point: cycle 4 day 1 (C4D1), after 6 weeks of nivolumab. No patient escaped relapse after autologous stem cell transplantation, and brentuximab vedotin exposure varied. The sequences come from peripheral blood mononuclear cells (PBMCs), collected before the fourth cycle of nivolumab. These receptors were obtained from a human donor with classical Hodgkin lymphoma.

V gene TRBV5-1 combines with J gene TRBJ1-5, with 7 bases fitting TRBD1. The CDR3 has 15 residues. V dropped 3 bases and J dropped 4; count of bases not matched to a gene: 7. Germline-derived CDR1 and CDR2 are SGHRS and YFSETQ. DNA for the CDR3: TGCGCCAGCAGCTCGGAGGGACAGAAAAATCAGCCCCAGCATTTT. Protein sequence: CASSSEGQKNQPQHF.

The chain links TRBV7-9 to TRBJ2-2; 13 nucleotides match TRBD2. This CDR3 has 15 residues. In germline, CDR1 is SEHNR, CDR2 FQNEAQ (reference sequence). The ends lost 5 bases at V and 3 bases at J; junction bases unmatched: 0. The CDR3 loop is CASSGLAGDTGELFF. The DNA of the CDR3 is TGTGCCAGCAGCGGACTAGCGGGGGACACCGGGGAGCTGTTTTTT. Based on the CDR3 plus reference TRBV7-9 and TRBJ2-2, the full variable domain is DTGVSQNPRHKITKRGQNVTFRCDPISEHNRLYWYRQTLGQGPEFLTYFQNEAQLEKSRLLSDRFSAERPKGSFSTLEIQRTEQGDSAMYLCASSGLAGDTGELFFGEGSRLTVL.

The rearrangement uses TRBV5-1 and TRBJ1-4; D is unresolved. This CDR3 contains 14 residues. The V and J ends lost 2 bases and 7 bases respectively, with 12 bases between them. Looked up from germline, CDR1 is SGHRS and CDR2 is YFSETQ. CDR3 DNA sequence: TGCGCCAGCAGCTTCGAGGGAGGACGTGAAAAACTGTTTTTT. Translating gives CASSFEGGREKLFF.

J is TRBJ2-5 and V is TRBV5-4; 10 nucleotides line up with TRBD2. CDR1 SGHNT and CDR2 YYREEE come from the germline V gene (reference sequence). CDR3 length: 17 residues. The J segment lost 5 bases and the V segment lost 4 bases, leaving 14 bases of the junction unmatched. CDR3 region: CASSRPASGGGGETQYF. CDR3 DNA sequence: TGTGCCAGCAGCCGCCCGGCTAGCGGGGGAGGCGGGGAGACCCAGTACTTC.

CDR3 sequence: CASGGAGVFQYF. For the CDR3, the DNA is TGTGCCAGCGGCGGGGCAGGGGTTTTTCAGTACTTC. This chain joins TRBV27 and TRBJ2-7; D might be TRBD1 or TRBD2, each matching 6 bases. Trimming removed 8 bases at V and 10 bases at J, with 18 bases between. Germline V gene data show CDR1 as MNHEY and CDR2 as SMNVEV (reference sequence). The CDR3 is 12 amino acids.

V is TRBV5-1 and J is TRBJ2-7; 9 nucleotides match TRBD1. The trim removed 2 bases at V and 3 bases at J, leaving 6 bases unmatched. CDR1 is SGHRS and CDR2 is YFSETQ in the germline V gene. The CDR3 is 15 residues long. CDR3 bases: TGCGCCAGCAGCTTAGAGAAGGACAGGGGCTACGAGCAGTACTTC. It codes for CASSLEKDRGYEQYF.

J is TRBJ1-3 and V is TRBV30; D remains ambiguous. Germline CDR1 is GTSNPN and CDR2 is SVGIG (reference sequence). The CDR3 has 14 residues. The germline V and J ends were trimmed by 0 bases and 0 bases, with 6 bases remaining between them. The CDR3 DNA sequence: TGTGCCTGGAGTGTTTCCAACTCTGGAAACACCATATATTTT. It translates to CAWSVSNSGNTIYF. The full variable domain, its missing parts supplied by reference TRBV30 and TRBJ1-3, is SQTIHQWPATLVQPVGSPLSLECTVEGTSNPNLYWYRQAAGRGLQLLFYSVGIGQISSEVPQNLSASRPQDRQFILSSKKLLLSDSGFYLCAWSVSNSGNTIYFGEGSWLTVV.

This chain joins TRBV30 and TRBJ2-3; 11 bases are shared with TRBD2. The germline gives CDR1 GTSNPN, CDR2 SVGIG (reference sequence). The V segment lost 3 bases and the J segment 3 bases; nucleotides outside the gene matches: 2. The length of the CDR3 is 14 residues. The CDR3 sequence is CAWSLAGGTDTQYF. The CDR3 DNA follows: TGTGCCTGGAGCCTAGCGGGGGGTACAGATACGCAGTATTTT. The full variable domain, rest sourced from reference TRBV30 and TRBJ2-3, is SQTIHQWPATLVQPVGSPLSLECTVEGTSNPNLYWYRQAAGRGLQLLFYSVGIGQISSEVPQNLSASRPQDRQFILSSKKLLLSDSGFYLCAWSLAGGTDTQYFGPGTRLTVL.

About this clone: One end of the junction fails to match germline, which may point to a read error. This chain joins TRBV28 and TRBJ2-7; possibly TRBD1 or TRBD2 for D (5 bases each). The CDR3 runs to 17 residues. CDR1 and CDR2 from the germline V gene are MDHEN and SYDVKM. CDR3 bases: TGTGCCAGCAGAACCGCAGGCGACTACCGGACATCATACGAGCAGTCCTTC. Residues: CASRTAGDYRTSYEQSF.

The J gene is TRBJ1-2, the V gene TRBV27, with TRBD1 identical over 9 bases. CDR1 and CDR2 (germline): MNHEY, SMNVEV (reference sequence). V was clipped by 5 bases and J by 8 bases; unmatched bases: 15. CDR3 length: 16 amino acids. For the CDR3, the DNA is TGTGCCAGCAGTCTACAGCCGGGACAGGGAATTCGCGGCTACACCTTC. It is translated as CASSLQPGQGIRGYTF.

J is TRBJ1-2 and V is TRBV5-1; D possibly corresponds to TRBD1 (6 bases). Germline V gives CDR1 SGHRS, CDR2 YFSETQ. Trimming removed 2 bases from V and 0 bases from J, with 14 bases in between. The CDR3 runs 16 residues. CDR3 sequence reads: CASSLGTGRANYGYTF. For the CDR3, the DNA is TGCGCCAGCAGCTTAGGTACAGGGAGGGCTAACTATGGCTACACCTTC. The full variable domain, in which reference TRBV5-1 and TRBJ1-2 provide the parts outside the CDR3, is KAGVTQTPRYLIKTRGQQVTLSCSPISGHRSVSWYQQTPGQGLQFLFEYFSETQRNKGNFPGRFSGRQFSNSRSEMNVSTLELGDSALYLCASSLGTGRANYGYTFGSGTRLTVV.

This chain joins TRBV10-3 and TRBJ2-2, with 8 positions matching TRBD1. The CDR3 sequence is 15 residues long. V was clipped by 7 bases and J by 1 base; unmatched bases: 5. Germline V gene sequence: CDR1 ENHRY, CDR2 SYGVKD. The CDR3 loop is CAITQDRVNTGELFF. The CDR3 DNA is TGTGCCATCACCCAGGACAGGGTGAACACCGGGGAGCTGTTTTTT.

The chain carries TRBV7-2 and TRBJ2-6; 9 nucleotides align to TRBD1. Germline CDR1 SGHTA, CDR2 FQGNSA. V trimming: 2 bases; J trimming: 2 bases; junction bases outside the gene matches: 4. The CDR3 loop spans 17 amino acids. The CDR3 here is CASSLTGGLAGANVLTF. For the CDR3, the DNA is TGTGCCAGCAGCTTAACAGGGGGCTTAGCTGGGGCCAACGTCCTGACTTTC.

This chain uses TRBV7-9 with TRBJ2-3; D may be TRBD1 (6 bases). Trimming removed 5 bases from V and 5 bases from J, with 11 bases in between. Germline V lookup: CDR1 SEHNR, CDR2 FQNEAQ (reference sequence). This CDR3 region has 13 residues. The chain's CDR3 is CASSKDRGDTQYF. Here the CDR3 DNA reads TGTGCCAGCAGCAAGGACAGAGGAGATACGCAGTATTTT. The whole variable domain, filled in from reference TRBV7-9 and TRBJ2-3, reads DTGVSQNPRHKITKRGQNVTFRCDPISEHNRLYWYRQTLGQGPEFLTYFQNEAQLEKSRLLSDRFSAERPKGSFSTLEIQRTEQGDSAMYLCASSKDRGDTQYFGPGTRLTVL.

The V gene is TRBV5-1, the J gene TRBJ1-5; 8 bases fit TRBD1. V trimming: 4 bases; J trimming: 3 bases; junction bases outside the gene matches: 3. CDR3 length: 14 amino acids. The germline gives CDR1 SGHRS, CDR2 YFSETQ. The CDR3 DNA sequence: TGCGCCAGCAGCATGACAGGGGTCAATCAGCCCCAGCATTTT. Its translation: CASSMTGVNQPQHF.

V gene TRBV5-1 combines with J gene TRBJ2-1; D not resolved. Per the germline V gene, CDR1 is SGHRS and CDR2 is YFSETQ. V was shortened by 4 bases and J by 0 bases, with 11 bases between the two germline ends. The CDR3 consists of 15 residues. DNA of the CDR3: TGCGCCAGCAGCCCGGGCCGGAGCTCCTACAATGAGCAGTTCTTC. As protein: CASSPGRSSYNEQFF.

This chain joins TRBV13 and TRBJ2-1, with D possibly being TRBD1 (6 bases). The CDR3 runs 15 residues. The germline V gene encodes CDR1 PRHDT and CDR2 FYEKMQ (reference sequence). Trimming pared 3 bases from V and 8 bases from J, leaving 17 bases between. DNA of the CDR3: TGTGCCAGCAGCTTTGACGCAGGGGCGTCTGATGAGCAGTTCTTC. It translates to CASSFDAGASDEQFF.

This chain uses TRBV5-1 with TRBJ2-3, with TRBD1 matching 7 bases. The V and J ends lost 2 bases and 2 bases, in that order; junction bases with no gene match: 5. CDR3 length equals 15 residues. Germline V gene sequence: CDR1 SGHRS, CDR2 YFSETQ. CDR3 loop: CASSFMGQTTDTQYF. The CDR3 DNA reads TGCGCCAGCAGCTTTATGGGACAGACCACAGATACGCAGTATTTT.

This clone was picked up one time. This chain uses TRBV6-1 with TRBJ2-7, with 7 bases that match TRBD1. V dropped 7 bases and J dropped 7; count of bases not matched to a gene: 10. This CDR3 is 13 amino acids long. Germline-derived CDR1 and CDR2 are MNHNS and SASEGT. CDR3 residues: CASKLTGIHEQYF. The CDR3, as DNA: TGTGCCAGCAAGTTGACAGGGATTCATGAGCAGTACTTC.

The V and J genes are TRBV6-1 and TRBJ1-5, with D unclear. Trimming removed 4 bases at V and 5 bases at J, with 6 bases between. Germline CDR1 is MNHNS and CDR2 is SASEGT. CDR3 length equals 12 residues. CDR3 residues: CASSANDQPQHF. The CDR3 bases are TGTGCCAGCAGTGCGAACGATCAGCCCCAGCATTTT.

The V call is TRBV28, the J call TRBJ1-5; D not resolved. The CDR3 is 13 amino acids. With 5 bases removed from V and 7 bases from J, the gap between germline ends came to 12 bases. Germline V gene lookup returns CDR1 MDHEN and CDR2 SYDVKM. CDR3 sequence reads: CASSLQGSQPQHF. In nucleotides, the CDR3 is TGTGCCAGCAGTCTACAAGGGAGCCAGCCCCAGCATTTT.

The V and J genes are TRBV18 and TRBJ2-3; 7 bases line up with TRBD2. V was pared by 2 bases and J by 4 bases, with 12 bases of the junction left unmatched. Germline V lookup: CDR1 KGHSH, CDR2 LQKENI. CDR3 length equals 17 residues. CDR3 protein: CASSPFAPTTSSDTQYF. CDR3 DNA: TGTGCCAGCTCACCATTTGCCCCCACGACTAGCTCAGATACGCAGTATTTT.

The rearrangement joins TRBV5-1 to TRBJ2-3; D is unresolved. Trimming took 0 bases from V and 0 from J, leaving 5 bases between them. CDR3 length: 14 amino acids. The germline CDR1 and CDR2 sequences are SGHRS and YFSETQ. CDR3 coding DNA: TGCGCCAGCAGCTTGGGACCTAGCACAGATACGCAGTATTTT. Translation: CASSLGPSTDTQYF.

In its sample, this clone was seen a few times. This chain joins TRBV6-6 and TRBJ1-6; a weak D match, TRBD1 (6 bases). V dropped 5 bases and J dropped 8 bases, with 13 bases sitting between them. The CDR3 has 14 amino acids. CDR1 is MNHNY and CDR2 is SVGAGI in the germline V gene (reference sequence). CDR3 DNA: TGTGCCAGCAGTGACGAAGGGGGGGATTCACCCCTCCACTTT. Amino acids: CASSDEGGDSPLHF.

The chain recombines TRBV5-1 with TRBJ2-1; D is perhaps TRBD1 (5 bases). The CDR3 extends over 14 amino acids. Between the trimmed V and J ends, which lost 0 bases and 7 bases, there was a span of 11 bases. The germline CDR1 and CDR2 sequences are SGHRS and YFSETQ. CDR3 nucleotide sequence: TGCGCCAGCAGCTTGGGACAGACCAGTAATGAGCAGTTCTTC. Amino acids: CASSLGQTSNEQFF.

The V gene is TRBV5-1, the J gene TRBJ1-1, with 8 positions matching TRBD1. Germline V lookup: CDR1 SGHRS, CDR2 YFSETQ. V was pared by 6 bases and J by 5 bases, with 12 bases of the junction left unmatched. CDR3 length: 15 residues. The chain's CDR3 is CASTDQGAHGTEAFF. The CDR3 DNA reads as TGCGCCAGCACGGACCAGGGGGCGCATGGTACTGAAGCTTTCTTT.

This chain connects TRBV10-1 to TRBJ1-1; 10 bases match TRBD1. The CDR3 covers 13 residues. The junction had 3 bases not matched to a gene; V was cut back by 6 bases and J by 5 bases. Germline CDR1 and CDR2: WNHNN and SYGVQD (reference sequence). In DNA form, the CDR3 reads TGCGCCAGCAGCCGGACAGGGGGAACTGAAGCTTTCTTT. Translation gives CASSRTGGTEAFF.

For the CDR3, the DNA is TGTGCCAGCAGCAGGACAGGGGATAGGAACACTGAAGCTTTCTTT. It translates to CASSRTGDRNTEAFF. The genes are TRBV6-5 and TRBJ1-1, with TRBD1 identical over 9 bases. The CDR3 is 15 amino acids. Per the germline V gene, CDR1 is MNHEY and CDR2 is SVGAGI. With V trimmed by 6 bases and J by 1 base, 6 bases remained unmatched.

This sequence joins TRBV5-1 and TRBJ2-6; D not certain. CDR3 length: 13 residues. V was pared by 4 bases and J by 2 bases, with 4 bases between. In germline, CDR1 is SGHRS, CDR2 YFSETQ. The CDR3 sequence: CASSKPGANVLTF. In DNA, the CDR3 is TGCGCCAGCAGCAAGCCTGGGGCCAACGTCCTGACTTTC. Complete variable domain (other parts from reference TRBV5-1 and TRBJ2-6): KAGVTQTPRYLIKTRGQQVTLSCSPISGHRSVSWYQQTPGQGLQFLFEYFSETQRNKGNFPGRFSGRQFSNSRSEMNVSTLELGDSALYLCASSKPGANVLTFGAGSRLTVL.

The rearrangement links TRBV5-1 to TRBJ2-1; perhaps TRBD1 as D (6 bases). V lost 0 bases to trimming and J lost 5 bases, with 12 bases between them. The CDR3 extends over 15 amino acids. Germline values: CDR1 SGHRS, CDR2 YFSETQ. CDR3 sequence reads: CASSLAGDKNNEQFF. The CDR3 DNA follows: TGCGCCAGCAGCTTGGCCGGGGACAAGAACAATGAGCAGTTCTTC.

The rearrangement uses TRBV5-1 and TRBJ1-1; D remains unclear. V lost 0 bases and J 4 bases, leaving 10 bases between the germline ends. The CDR3 is made up of 14 amino acids. Germline values: CDR1 SGHRS, CDR2 YFSETQ. CDR3 nucleotide sequence: TGCGCCAGCAGCTTGGCAGGTGGAGGCACTGAAGCTTTCTTT. It yields the protein CASSLAGGGTEAFF.

The J gene is TRBJ1-1, the V gene TRBV6-5; D gene uncertain. This CDR3 is 15 amino acids long. V was trimmed by 8 bases and J by 0 bases, leaving 16 bases between them. Germline CDR1 reads MNHEY; CDR2 reads SVGAGI. This CDR3 reads CASRVAGNMNTEAFF. The CDR3 bases are TGTGCCAGCCGTGTCGCGGGGAACATGAACACTGAAGCTTTCTTT.